This T cell receptor beta chain was captured in a study of blood T cell repertoires in COVID-19. Everyone who took part was roughly 18 to 89 years old, and they came from over 20 US areas. In its sample, this clone was seen once. Clones were sequenced by immunoSEQ multiplex PCR, and TCRdb holds only the in-frame ones, with some missing. Of 170,000 or so clones listed, 88% are singletons. The J segment lost 7 bases and the V segment lost 6 bases, leaving 7 bases of the junction unmatched. There are 15 residues in the CDR3. Per the germline V gene, CDR1 is MNHEY and CDR2 is SVGAGI. The TCR was taken from a woman between 18 and 29 years old who had recovered from COVID-19. The material sequenced was PBMCs or T cells enriched from blood (not recorded which). The chain carries TRBV6-5 and TRBJ2-7, with TRBD2 identical over 15 bases. CDR3 region: CASRITGTSGREQYF. The CDR3 nucleotides read TGTGCCAGCAGAATTACCGGGACTAGCGGGAGGGAGCAGTACTTC.